The clone carrying this TCR beta chain was seen a single time. The sample is drawn from a study of blood T cell repertoires in COVID-19. The wider study: Samples came from the United States, Italy and Spain, spanning acute and convalescent COVID-19. T cells, B-cell-depleted T cells, or PBMCs provided the cDNA or gDNA that served as material.

Original handling: Reference gene primer amplification gave estimated nucleated cell counts. Produced via immunoSEQ multiplex PCR; TCRdb's table is partial and in-frame only. The V and J calls and the clone size are those of that table, but D and trimming were determined from the DNA. The data contain roughly 160,000 clones, about 86% of them singletons. The CDR3 is made up of 14 amino acids. Germline V gives CDR1 KGHSH, CDR2 LQKENI. V trimming: 6 bases; J trimming: 5 bases; junction bases outside the gene matches: 6. Sequencing used peripheral blood. This receptor was identified in a man aged 60 to 75 with acute or convalescent COVID-19. This chain connects TRBV18 to TRBJ1-1, with 10 bases identical to TRBD1. CDR3 nucleotides: TGTGCCAGCTCGGGGGACAGGGGAGAAACTGAAGCTTTCTTT. Protein: CASSGDRGETEAFF.